The clone carrying this T cell receptor beta chain has a single count. Its matching antigen is unknown. The data derive from a study of T cell responses to AZD1222 COVID-19 vaccine. Study context: Second doses that came at about 4 or about 12 weeks were put together. General study points: Repertoire sampling happened only post peak T cell response. Clonal diversity may have been underestimated, and the donors were mostly white British, with more females than males. Breadth and depth of Spike-specific TCRs rose after two AZD1222 doses.

The method was immunoSEQ multiplex PCR; TCRdb's version includes in-frame clones alone and lacks a portion of them. The data contain more than 85,000 clones, roughly nine tenths of them seen just once; the ten biggest clones take up about 3.3%. The input for sequencing was peripheral blood, taken on day 0 of AZD1222 vaccination. This clonotype originated in an adult in good health.

The DNA for the CDR3 is TGCGCCAGCAGCTTCCAGAACCCCTATGGCTACACCTTC. Its protein product is CASSFQNPYGYTF. The chain has TRBV5-1 and TRBJ1-2; no firm D call. Germline V lookup: CDR1 SGHRS, CDR2 YFSETQ. The V and J ends lost 2 bases and 4 bases respectively, with 9 bases between them. CDR3 length equals 13 residues.